Included here is one T cell receptor beta chain sequence, with context. Its antigen is currently unknown. Sequencing used immunoSEQ multiplex PCR; TCRdb keeps in-frame clones, though not all of them. The sample shows approximately 90,000 clones, roughly 84% of them seen only once. The record originates from a study of Ad26.COV2.S vaccination and SARS-CoV-2 variants. The length of the CDR3 is 17 residues. V was clipped by 0 bases and J by 0 bases, with 13 bases between them. CDR1 is SGDLS and CDR2 is YYNGEE in the germline V gene. The study, taken as a whole, reports: Reportedly, after vaccination the spike-specific CD8+ and CD4+ T cell responses displayed substantial breadth. While placebo recipients had lower spike-specific TCR breadth, vaccine recipients had more. Total T cell responses may have been underestimated by the TCR breadth and depth analyses.

The rearrangement uses TRBV9 and TRBJ2-1; D is unclear. The sequencing used peripheral blood, collected after recovery from COVID-19. The sequence was obtained from a human donor who had recovered from COVID-19. The CDR3 DNA reads TGTGCCAGCAGCGTAGCTGGCGTACCGAGCTCCTACAATGAGCAGTTCTTC. Translation: CASSVAGVPSSYNEQFF.